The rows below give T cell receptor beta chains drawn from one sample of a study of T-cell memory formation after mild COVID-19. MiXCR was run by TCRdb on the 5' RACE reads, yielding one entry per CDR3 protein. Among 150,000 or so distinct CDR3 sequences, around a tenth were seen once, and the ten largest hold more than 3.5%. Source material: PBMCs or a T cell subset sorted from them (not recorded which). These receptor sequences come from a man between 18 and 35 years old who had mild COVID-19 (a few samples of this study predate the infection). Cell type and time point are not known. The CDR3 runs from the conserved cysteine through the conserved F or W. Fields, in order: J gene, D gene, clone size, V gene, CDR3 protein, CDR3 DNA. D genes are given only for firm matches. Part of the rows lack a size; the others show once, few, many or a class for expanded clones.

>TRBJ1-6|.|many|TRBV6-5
CASRSYNSPLHF
TGTGCCAGCCGCAGTTATAATTCACCCCTCCACTTT
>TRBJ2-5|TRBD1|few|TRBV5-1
CASSSQGAQETQYF
TGCGCCAGCAGCTCGCAGGGGGCCCAAGAGACCCAGTACTTC
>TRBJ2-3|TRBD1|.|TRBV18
CASSPSGTGADTQYF
TGTGCCAGCTCACCCTCGGGGACAGGCGCAGATACGCAGTATTTT
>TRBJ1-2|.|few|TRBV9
CASSVDTNNYGYTF
TGTGCCAGCAGCGTAGACACGAATAACTATGGCTACACCTTC
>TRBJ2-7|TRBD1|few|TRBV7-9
CASSFNRDRSSYEQYF
TGTGCCAGCAGCTTCAATCGGGACAGGAGCTCCTACGAGCAGTACTTC
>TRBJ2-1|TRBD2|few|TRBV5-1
CASSLTSGANEQFF
TGCGCCAGCAGCTTGACTAGCGGGGCGAATGAGCAGTTCTTC
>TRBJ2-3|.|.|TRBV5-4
CASSFEVSRRTDTQYF
TGTGCCAGCAGCTTTGAGGTATCGCGGCGCACAGATACGCAGTATTTT
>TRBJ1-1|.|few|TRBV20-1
CSARTTTRGLTEAFF
TGCAGTGCCAGAACAACAACCAGGGGTCTCACTGAAGCTTTCTTT
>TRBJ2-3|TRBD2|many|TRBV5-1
CASSLAAGGRDTQYF
TGCGCCAGCAGCTTGGCAGCGGGGGGTCGAGATACGCAGTATTTT
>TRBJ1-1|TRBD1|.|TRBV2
CASSVLRGQAEAFF
TGTGCCAGCAGTGTATTGAGGGGGCAGGCTGAAGCTTTCTTT
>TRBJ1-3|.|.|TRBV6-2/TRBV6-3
CASSPSDGGRRNTIYF
TGTGCCAGCAGCCCCTCGGACGGGGGGCGAAGAAACACCATATATTTT
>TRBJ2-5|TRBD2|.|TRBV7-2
CASSFKWLAGGLSEETQYF
TGTGCCAGCAGCTTCAAATGGCTAGCGGGGGGGCTGTCAGAAGAGACCCAGTACTTC
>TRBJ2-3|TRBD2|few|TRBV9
CASSPHSRASGGAVTDTQYF
TGTGCCAGCAGCCCTCACTCCCGGGCTAGCGGGGGGGCCGTCACAGATACGCAGTATTTT
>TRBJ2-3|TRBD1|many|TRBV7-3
CASSDLPGQGLDTQYF
TGTGCCAGCAGCGATCTTCCCGGACAGGGATTAGATACGCAGTATTTT
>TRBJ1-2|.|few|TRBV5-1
CASSLAVEEYGYTF
TGCGCCAGCAGCTTGGCCGTGGAGGAATATGGCTACACCTTC
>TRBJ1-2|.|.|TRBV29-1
CSVGRDTGSGYTF
TGCAGCGTTGGCCGGGACACCGGGAGCGGCTACACCTTC
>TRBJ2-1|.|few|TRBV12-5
CASGFNSDEQFF
TGTGCTAGTGGTTTCAATTCGGATGAGCAGTTCTTC
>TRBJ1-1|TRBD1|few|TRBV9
CASSVGPGDRGGTEAFF
TGTGCCAGCAGCGTAGGCCCCGGGGACAGGGGAGGCACTGAAGCTTTCTTT
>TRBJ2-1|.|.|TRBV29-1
CSTMLGSSYNEQFF
TGCAGCACCATGCTCGGTAGCTCCTACAATGAGCAGTTCTTC
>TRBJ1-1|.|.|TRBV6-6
CASSWDVNEAFF
TGTGCCAGCAGTTGGGACGTGAATGAAGCTTTCTTT
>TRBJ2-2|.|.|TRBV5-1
CASLKDSSNGAYTGELFF
TGCGCCAGCTTGAAAGATTCATCCAACGGGGCCTACACCGGGGAGCTGTTTTTT
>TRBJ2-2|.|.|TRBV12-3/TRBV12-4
CASSWAGANTGELFF
TGTGCCAGCAGTTGGGCGGGGGCTAACACCGGGGAGCTGTTTTTT
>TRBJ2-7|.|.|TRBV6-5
CASSFGQPLTYEQYF
TGTGCCAGCAGCTTCGGACAGCCCCTTACCTACGAGCAGTACTTC
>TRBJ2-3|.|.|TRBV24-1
CATSAPGRASTDTQYF
TGTGCCACCAGTGCCCCGGGAAGAGCTAGCACAGATACGCAGTATTTT
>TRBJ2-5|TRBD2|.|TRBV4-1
CASSLPTRGRAETQYF
TGCGCCAGCAGCCTACCGACTCGGGGGAGGGCAGAGACCCAGTACTTC
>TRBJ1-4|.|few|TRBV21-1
CASSKGAGFNEKLFF
TGTGCCAGCAGCAAAGGGGCGGGATTTAATGAAAAACTGTTTTTT
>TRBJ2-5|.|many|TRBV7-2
CASSSGAGREETQYF
TGTGCCAGCAGCTCAGGGGCTGGCAGGGAGGAGACCCAGTACTTC
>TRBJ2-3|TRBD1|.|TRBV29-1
CSVTTGSVGDTQYF
TGCAGCGTGACGACAGGGTCGGTAGGAGATACGCAGTATTTT
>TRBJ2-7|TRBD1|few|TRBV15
CATSRGPGQDSSEQYF
TGTGCCACCAGCAGAGGGCCGGGACAGGACTCGAGTGAGCAGTACTTC
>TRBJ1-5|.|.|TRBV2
CASSFWGAAQPQHF
TGTGCCAGCAGCTTTTGGGGGGCAGCTCAGCCCCAGCATTTT